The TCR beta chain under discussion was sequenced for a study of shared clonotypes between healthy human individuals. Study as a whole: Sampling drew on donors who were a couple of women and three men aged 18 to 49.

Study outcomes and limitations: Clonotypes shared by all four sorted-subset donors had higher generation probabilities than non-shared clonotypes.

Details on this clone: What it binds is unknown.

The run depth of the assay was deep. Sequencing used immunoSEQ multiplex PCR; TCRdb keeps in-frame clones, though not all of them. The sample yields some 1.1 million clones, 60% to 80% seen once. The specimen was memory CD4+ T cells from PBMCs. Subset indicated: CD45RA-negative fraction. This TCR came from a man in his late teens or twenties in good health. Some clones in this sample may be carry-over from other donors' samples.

In nucleotides, the CDR3 is TGTGCCAGCAGTCGAACGGCAGCGGGCAATCAGCCCCAGCATTTT. Its translation is CASSRTAAGNQPQHF. The gene calls are TRBV6-5 and TRBJ1-5; no reliable D call. The CDR3 loop spans 15 amino acids. CDR1 MNHEY and CDR2 SVGAGI come from the germline V gene. V lost 5 bases to trimming and J lost 2 bases, with 13 bases between them.